This entry features one TCR beta chain sequence. Its antigen remains unknown. PCR involved 60 Vbeta and 13 Jbeta primers. In the original workflow: In a later analysis, the count reached some 73 million unique TCR beta chains, with roughly 9.9 million shared. Only in-frame clones appear in the TCRdb table, and some are missing; sequencing was by immunoSEQ multiplex PCR. That table furnishes V, J and clone size, whereas the DNA furnished D and trimming. The data hold under 200,000 clones, with about 75% observed a single time. The data are from a study of cytomegalovirus exposure and HLA in healthy donors. Per germline, CDR1 SGDLS and CDR2 YYNGEE. This CDR3 contains 15 residues. V lost 4 bases, J lost 3 bases, and 9 bases stayed unmatched. Study conclusions and caveats: Researchers reported in a later analysis that a missense DCLRE1C variant was tied to TCR beta V- and J-gene trimming. Most of the TCR beta V segments (in an earlier analysis) were productive either about 90% or about 30% of the time.

This receptor was taken from a woman aged 45-65 years in good health and CMV-seropositive. J is TRBJ1-2 and V is TRBV9; 7 nucleotides agree with TRBD1. Sequenced sample: PBMCs. The CDR3 nucleotides are TGTGCCAGCAGCCCCCGGGACAGATCCTACTATGGCTACACCTTC. Its protein product is CASSPRDRSYYGYTF.